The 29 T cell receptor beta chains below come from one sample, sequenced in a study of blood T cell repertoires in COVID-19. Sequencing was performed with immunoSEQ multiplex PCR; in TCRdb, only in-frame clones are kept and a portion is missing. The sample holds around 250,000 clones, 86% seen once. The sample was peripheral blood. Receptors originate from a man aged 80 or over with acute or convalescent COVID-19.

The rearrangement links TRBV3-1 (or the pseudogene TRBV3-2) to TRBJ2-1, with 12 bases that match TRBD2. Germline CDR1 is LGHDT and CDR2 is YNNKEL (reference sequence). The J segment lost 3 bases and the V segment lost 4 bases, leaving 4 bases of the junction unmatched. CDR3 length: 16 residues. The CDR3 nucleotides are TGTGCCAGCAGCCCTTGGACTAGCGGGGACTACAATGAGCAGTTCTTC. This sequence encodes CASSPWTSGDYNEQFF.

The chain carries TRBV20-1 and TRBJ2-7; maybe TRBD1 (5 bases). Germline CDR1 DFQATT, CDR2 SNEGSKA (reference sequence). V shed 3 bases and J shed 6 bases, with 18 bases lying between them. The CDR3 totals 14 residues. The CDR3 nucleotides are TGCAGTGCTAGTCCGGCCGAAAGGGGCGGCGAGCAGTACTTC. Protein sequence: CSASPAERGGEQYF.

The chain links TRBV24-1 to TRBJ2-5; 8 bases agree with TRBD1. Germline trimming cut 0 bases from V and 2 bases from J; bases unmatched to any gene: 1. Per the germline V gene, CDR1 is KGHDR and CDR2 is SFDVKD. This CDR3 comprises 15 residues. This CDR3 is CATSDLGQGQETQYF. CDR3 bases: TGTGCCACCAGTGATTTGGGACAGGGTCAAGAGACCCAGTACTTC.

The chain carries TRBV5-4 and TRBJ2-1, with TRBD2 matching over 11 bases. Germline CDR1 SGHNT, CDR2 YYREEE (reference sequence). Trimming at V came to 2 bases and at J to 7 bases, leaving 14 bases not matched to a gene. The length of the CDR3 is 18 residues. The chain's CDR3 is CASSLTQWLAGGWNEQFF. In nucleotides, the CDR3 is TGTGCCAGCAGCTTAACCCAATGGCTAGCGGGGGGATGGAATGAGCAGTTCTTC.

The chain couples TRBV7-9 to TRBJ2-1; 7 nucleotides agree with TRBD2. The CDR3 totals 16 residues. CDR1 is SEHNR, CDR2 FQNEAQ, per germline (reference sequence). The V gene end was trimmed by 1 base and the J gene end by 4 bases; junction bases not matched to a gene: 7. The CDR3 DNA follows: TGTGCCAGCAGCTTAGTCGCGGGAGCGGGGTACAATGAGCAGTTCTTC. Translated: CASSLVAGAGYNEQFF.

CDR3 sequence reads: CASSDTGNTNEKLFF. For the CDR3, the DNA is TGTGCCAGCTCAGACACAGGGAACACTAATGAAAAACTGTTTTTT. The chain carries TRBV18 and TRBJ1-4, with a possible D match to TRBD1 (6 bases). There are 15 residues in the CDR3. CDR1 is KGHSH, CDR2 LQKENI, per germline. V was shortened by 5 bases and J by 2 bases, with 12 bases between the two germline ends.

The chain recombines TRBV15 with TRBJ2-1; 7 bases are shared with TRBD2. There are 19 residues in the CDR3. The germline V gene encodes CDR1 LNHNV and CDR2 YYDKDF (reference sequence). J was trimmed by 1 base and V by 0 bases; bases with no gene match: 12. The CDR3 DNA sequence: TGTGCCACCAGCAGAGATAGGCGGCTAGCGGACCGTTCCTACAATGAGCAGTTCTTC. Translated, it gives CATSRDRRLADRSYNEQFF.

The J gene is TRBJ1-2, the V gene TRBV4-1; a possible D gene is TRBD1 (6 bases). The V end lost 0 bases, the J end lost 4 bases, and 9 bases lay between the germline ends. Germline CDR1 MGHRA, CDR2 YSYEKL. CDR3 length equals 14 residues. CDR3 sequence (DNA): TGCGCCAGCAGCCAAGATTCGACAGGCTATGGCTACACCTTC. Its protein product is CASSQDSTGYGYTF.

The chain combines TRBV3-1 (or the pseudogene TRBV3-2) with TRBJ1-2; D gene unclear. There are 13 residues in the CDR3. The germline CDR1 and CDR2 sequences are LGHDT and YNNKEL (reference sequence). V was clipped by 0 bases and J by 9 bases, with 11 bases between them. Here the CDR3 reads CASSQDPRLSYTF. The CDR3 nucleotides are TGTGCCAGCAGCCAAGACCCCAGGCTTAGCTACACCTTC.

The CDR3 sequence: CASSQAGGSNEQFF. DNA of the CDR3: TGTGCCAGCAGCCAAGCGGGAGGTAGCAATGAGCAGTTCTTC. V is TRBV3-1 (or the pseudogene TRBV3-2) and J is TRBJ2-1, with 7 bases that match TRBD2. The junction had 3 bases not matched to a gene; V was cut back by 1 base and J by 6 bases. Germline CDR1 reads LGHDT; CDR2 reads YNNKEL (reference sequence). This CDR3 has 14 amino acids.

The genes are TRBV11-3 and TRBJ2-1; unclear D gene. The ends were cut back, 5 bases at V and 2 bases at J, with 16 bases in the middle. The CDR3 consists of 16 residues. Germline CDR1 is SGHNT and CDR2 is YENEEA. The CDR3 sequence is CASSPRGGGTYNEQFF. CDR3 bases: TGTGCCAGCAGCCCTCGTGGCGGTGGAACCTACAATGAGCAGTTCTTC.

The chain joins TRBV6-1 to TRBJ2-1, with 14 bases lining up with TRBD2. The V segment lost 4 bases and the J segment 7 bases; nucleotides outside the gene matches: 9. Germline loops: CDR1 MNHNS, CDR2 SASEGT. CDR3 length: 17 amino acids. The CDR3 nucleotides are TGTGCCAGCAGTGGACGGACTAGCGGGAGGCTGGGGAATGAGCAGTTCTTC. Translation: CASSGRTSGRLGNEQFF.

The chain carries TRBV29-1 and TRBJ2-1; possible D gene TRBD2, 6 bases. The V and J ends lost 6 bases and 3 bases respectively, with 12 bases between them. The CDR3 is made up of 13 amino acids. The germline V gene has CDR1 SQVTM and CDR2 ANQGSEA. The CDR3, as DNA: TGCAGCGTGAAGGGACTCTACTACAATGAGCAGTTCTTC. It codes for CSVKGLYYNEQFF.

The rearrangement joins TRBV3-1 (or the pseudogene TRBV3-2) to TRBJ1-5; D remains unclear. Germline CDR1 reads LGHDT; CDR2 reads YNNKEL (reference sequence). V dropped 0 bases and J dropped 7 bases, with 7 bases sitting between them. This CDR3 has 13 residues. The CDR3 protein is CASSQDRLQPQHF. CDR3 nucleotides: TGTGCCAGCAGCCAAGACCGACTCCAGCCCCAGCATTTT.

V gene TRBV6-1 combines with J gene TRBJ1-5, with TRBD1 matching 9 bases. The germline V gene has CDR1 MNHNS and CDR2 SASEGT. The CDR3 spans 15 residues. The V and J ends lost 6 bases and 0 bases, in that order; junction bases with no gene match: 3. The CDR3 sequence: CASRPQGASNQPQHF. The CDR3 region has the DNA TGTGCCAGCAGACCACAGGGGGCTAGCAATCAGCCCCAGCATTTT.

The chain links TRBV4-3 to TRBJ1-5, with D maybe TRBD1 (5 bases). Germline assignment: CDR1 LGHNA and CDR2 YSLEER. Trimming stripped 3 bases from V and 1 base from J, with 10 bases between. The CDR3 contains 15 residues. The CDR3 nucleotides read TGCGCCAGCAGCCAGGGGGGGGACAGCAATCAGCCCCAGCATTTT. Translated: CASSQGGDSNQPQHF.

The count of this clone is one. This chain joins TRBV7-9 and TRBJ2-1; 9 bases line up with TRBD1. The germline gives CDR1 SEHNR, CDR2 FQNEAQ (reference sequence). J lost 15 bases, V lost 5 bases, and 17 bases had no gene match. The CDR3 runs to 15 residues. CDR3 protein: CASSPGAGGGTGRFF. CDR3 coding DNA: TGTGCCAGCAGCCCAGGGGCTGGGGGCGGGACAGGGCGGTTCTTC.

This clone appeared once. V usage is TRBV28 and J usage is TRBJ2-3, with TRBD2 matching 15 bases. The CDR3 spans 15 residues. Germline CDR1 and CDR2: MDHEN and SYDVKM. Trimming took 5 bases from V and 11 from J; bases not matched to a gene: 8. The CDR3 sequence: CASSPSGLAGGRQYF. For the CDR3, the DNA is TGTGCCAGCAGTCCCTCTGGACTAGCGGGGGGGAGGCAGTATTTT. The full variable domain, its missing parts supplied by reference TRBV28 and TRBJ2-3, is DVKVTQSSRYLVKRTGEKVFLECVQDMDHENMFWYRQDPGLGLRLIYFSYDVKMKEKGDIPEGYSVSREKKERFSLILESASTNQTSMYLCASSPSGLAGGRQYFGPGTRLTVL.

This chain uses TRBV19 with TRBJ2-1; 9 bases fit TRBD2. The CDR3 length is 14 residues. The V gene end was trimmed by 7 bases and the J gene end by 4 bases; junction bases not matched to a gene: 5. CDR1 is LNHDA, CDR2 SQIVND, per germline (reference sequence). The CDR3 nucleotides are TGTGCCAGTATTGGTAGCGGGAGATACAATGAGCAGTTCTTC. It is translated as CASIGSGRYNEQFF.

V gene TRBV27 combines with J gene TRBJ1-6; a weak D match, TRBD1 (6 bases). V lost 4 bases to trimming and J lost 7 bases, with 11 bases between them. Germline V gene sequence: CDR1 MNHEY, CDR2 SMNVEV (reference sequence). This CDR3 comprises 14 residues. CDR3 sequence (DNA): TGTGCCAGCAGTTACGGGGGGGCAAATTCACCCCTCCACTTT. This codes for CASSYGGANSPLHF.

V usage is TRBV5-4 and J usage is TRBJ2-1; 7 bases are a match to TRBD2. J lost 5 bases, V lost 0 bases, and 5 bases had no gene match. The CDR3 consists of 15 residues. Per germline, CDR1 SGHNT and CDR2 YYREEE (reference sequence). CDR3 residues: CASSLVAGLDNEQFF. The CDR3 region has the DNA TGTGCCAGCAGCTTGGTAGCGGGCCTGGACAATGAGCAGTTCTTC.

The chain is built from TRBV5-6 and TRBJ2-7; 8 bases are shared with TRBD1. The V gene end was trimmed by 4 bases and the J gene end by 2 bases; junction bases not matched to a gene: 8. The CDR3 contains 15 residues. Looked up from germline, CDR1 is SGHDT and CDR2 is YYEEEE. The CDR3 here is CASSPDRGGTYEQYF. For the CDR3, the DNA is TGTGCCAGCAGCCCTGACAGGGGTGGCACCTACGAGCAGTACTTC.

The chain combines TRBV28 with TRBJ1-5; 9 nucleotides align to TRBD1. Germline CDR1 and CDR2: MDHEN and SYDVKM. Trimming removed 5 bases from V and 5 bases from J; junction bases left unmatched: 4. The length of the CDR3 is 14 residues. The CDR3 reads CASSTGTGYQPQHF. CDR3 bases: TGTGCCAGCAGTACCGGGACAGGGTATCAGCCCCAGCATTTT.

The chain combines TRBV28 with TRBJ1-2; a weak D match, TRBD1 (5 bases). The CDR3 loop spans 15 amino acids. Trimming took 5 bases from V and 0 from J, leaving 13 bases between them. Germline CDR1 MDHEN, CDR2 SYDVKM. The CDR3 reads CASSPGGGPNYGYTF. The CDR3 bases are TGTGCCAGCAGTCCCGGGGGGGGACCTAACTATGGCTACACCTTC.

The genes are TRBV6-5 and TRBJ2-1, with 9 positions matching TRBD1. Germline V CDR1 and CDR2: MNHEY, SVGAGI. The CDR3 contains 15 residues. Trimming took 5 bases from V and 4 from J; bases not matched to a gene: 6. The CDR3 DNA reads TGTGCCAGCAGTCACAGGGGGCTGTATTACAATGAGCAGTTCTTC. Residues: CASSHRGLYYNEQFF.

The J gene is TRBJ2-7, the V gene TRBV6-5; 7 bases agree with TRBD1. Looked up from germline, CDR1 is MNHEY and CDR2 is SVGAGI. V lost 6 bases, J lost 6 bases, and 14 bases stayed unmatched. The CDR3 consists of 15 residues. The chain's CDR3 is CASSRGTVSKLEQYF. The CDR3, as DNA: TGTGCCAGCAGCCGAGGGACAGTGTCTAAGCTCGAGCAGTACTTC.

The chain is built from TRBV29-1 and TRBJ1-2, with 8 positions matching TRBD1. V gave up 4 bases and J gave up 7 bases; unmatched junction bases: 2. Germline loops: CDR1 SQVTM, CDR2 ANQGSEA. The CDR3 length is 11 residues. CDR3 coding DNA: TGCAGCGTTGCAGGGGGCGGTGGCTACACCTTC. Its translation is CSVAGGGGYTF. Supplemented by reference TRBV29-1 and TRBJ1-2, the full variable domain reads SAVISQKPSRDICQRGTSLTIQCQVDSQVTMMFWYRQQPGQSLTLIATANQGSEATYESGFVIDKFPISRPNLTFSTLTVSNMSPEDSSIYLCSVAGGGGYTFGSGTRLTVV.

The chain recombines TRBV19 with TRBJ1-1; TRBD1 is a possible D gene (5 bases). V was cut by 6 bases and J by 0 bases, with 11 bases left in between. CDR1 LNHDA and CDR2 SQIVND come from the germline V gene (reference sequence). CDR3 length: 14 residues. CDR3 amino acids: CASRRDRMNTEAFF. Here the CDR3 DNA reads TGTGCCAGTAGACGTGACAGAATGAACACTGAAGCTTTCTTT.

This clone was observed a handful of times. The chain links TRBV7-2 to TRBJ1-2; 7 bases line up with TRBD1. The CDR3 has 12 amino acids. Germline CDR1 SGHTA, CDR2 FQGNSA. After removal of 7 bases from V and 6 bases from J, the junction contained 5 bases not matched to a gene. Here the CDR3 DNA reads TGTGCCAGCAACCGACAGGGCCATGGCTACACCTTC. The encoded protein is CASNRQGHGYTF.